This section outlines one T cell receptor (beta chain) sequence together with its context. Across about 22 US areas, participants ranged in age from about 18 to 90 years. These data belong to a study of blood T cell repertoires in COVID-19. Study overall: COVID-19 samples collected from the United States, Italy and Spain covered acute and convalescent phases.

This table comes from immunoSEQ multiplex PCR, and its TCRdb copy is limited to in-frame clones, with some not included. The data contain 300,000 to 350,000 clones, approximately 91% of them singletons. Trimming left V 5 bases short and J 16 bases short, with 21 bases between. The CDR3 is 13 amino acids. The germline gives CDR1 SNHLY, CDR2 FYNNEI. Sequenced: PBMCs or T cells enriched from blood (not recorded which). This clonotype was obtained from a woman under 40 who had been exposed to COVID-19. The chain has TRBV2 and TRBJ1-5; D is possibly TRBD1 (5 bases). CDR3 loop: CASSSSRDSKVHF. Here the CDR3 DNA reads TGTGCCAGCAGTTCCAGCCGGGACTCAAAGGTTCATTTT.